The 23 T cell receptor beta chains below were found in one sample sequenced in a study of blood T cells in healthy people across ages (dated by TCRdb to about 2015). The method behind the library was 5' RACE. Instrument on record: Illumina HiSeq 2500. A second roughly 6 to 11 cycle PCR used a sample-barcoded 5' primer and a J-beta primer mix. The public reads were run again by TCRdb, first through fastp at Q25 and then through MiXCR, and only productive beta chains were kept. CDR3 protein sequences are deduplicated, and each keeps its most common genes and DNA. The sample table contains under 2,000,000 distinct CDR3 sequences; only one count was recorded for roughly 52% of them. Of the sample, 2% to 2.5% is held by the ten largest clones. Sequencing was done on a sample of blood. Every receptor here comes from a woman between 40 and 55 years old in good health.

Concerning this clonotype: An end of the junction does not agree with germline; a read error may underlie this. This chain joins TRBV29-1 and TRBJ2-5, with TRBD1 matching 11 bases. The CDR3 consists of 16 residues. The germline CDR1 and CDR2 sequences are SQVTM and ANQGSEA. The CDR3 loop reads CSVERSGTGGQEIQYF. CDR3 nucleotides: TGCAGCGTTGAGAGATCCGGGACAGGGGGACAAGAGATCCAGTACTTC.

The rearrangement joins TRBV20-1 to TRBJ1-6, with D maybe TRBD1 (6 bases). The CDR3 spans 15 residues. From germline, CDR1 is DFQATT and CDR2 SNEGSKA (reference sequence). Trimming stripped 3 bases from V and 10 bases from J, with 19 bases between. CDR3 nucleotides: TGCAGTGCTAGGGCCCCCGGGACACTCGGATCACCCCTCCACTTT. It is translated as CSARAPGTLGSPLHF.

The chain joins TRBV3-1 to TRBJ2-5, with D perhaps being TRBD1 or TRBD2 (6 bases each). The V end lost 0 bases, the J end lost 5 bases, and 16 bases lay between the germline ends. Germline-derived CDR1 and CDR2 are LGHDT and YNNKEL (reference sequence). The CDR3 has 16 residues. The chain's CDR3 is CASSQDRRAGGETQYF. CDR3 sequence (DNA): TGTGCCAGCAGCCAAGATCGTCGTGCCGGGGGCGAGACCCAGTACTTC.

This clonotype showed up just a few times. In DNA form, the CDR3 reads TGTGCCAGCAGTTACTCCCCGGCGGGGGGGCTTGGAGAGACCCAGTACTTC. Residues: CASSYSPAGGLGETQYF. This chain joins TRBV6-2 or TRBV6-3 and TRBJ2-5; 9 bases line up with TRBD2. The CDR3 length is 17 residues. CDR1 is MNHEY, CDR2 SVGEGT, per germline. The ends lost 0 bases at V and 4 bases at J; junction bases unmatched: 9.

The chain couples TRBV9 to TRBJ1-4; 9 bases match TRBD1. Germline V lookup: CDR1 SGDLS, CDR2 YYNGEE. The CDR3 has 17 amino acids. The trim removed 3 bases at V and 3 bases at J, leaving 9 bases unmatched. CDR3: CASSGPSTGGPNEKLFF. The CDR3 DNA reads as TGTGCCAGCAGCGGTCCATCAACAGGGGGCCCTAATGAAAAACTGTTTTTT.

CDR3 protein: CSVERAPGTEAFF. As DNA, the CDR3 is TGCAGCGTTGAAAGGGCCCCTGGGACTGAAGCTTTCTTT. The chain is built from TRBV29-1 and TRBJ1-1; unclear D gene. Looked up from germline, CDR1 is SQVTM and CDR2 is ANQGSEA. Trimming left V 2 bases short and J 5 bases short, with 12 bases between. The CDR3 loop spans 13 amino acids.

This chain uses TRBV20-1 with TRBJ1-4; the D is unclear. Trimming pared 6 bases from V and 0 bases from J, leaving 14 bases between. The CDR3 loop spans 15 amino acids. Germline V gene data show CDR1 as DFQATT and CDR2 as SNEGSKA (reference sequence). The CDR3 bases are TGCAGTGCGAGACAAAACAGCGCAACTAATGAAAAACTGTTTTTT. Amino acid sequence: CSARQNSATNEKLFF.

Details on this clonotype: A read error may account for a junction end that differs from germline. The rearrangement joins TRBV24-1 to TRBJ2-1; TRBD1 aligns across 11 bases. Per germline, CDR1 KGHDR and CDR2 SFDVKD. The CDR3 runs 16 residues. The CDR3 DNA sequence: TGTGCCACCGGTGATCCAGGGACAGGGGGTTACAATGAGCAGTTCTTC. Translation: CATGDPGTGGYNEQFF.

The rearrangement joins TRBV7-2 to TRBJ1-6; maybe TRBD1 (6 bases). The V gene's germline CDR1 is SGHTA and CDR2 FQGNSA. This CDR3 region has 15 residues. V was cut by 2 bases and J by 8 bases, with 13 bases left in between. The CDR3 DNA is TGTGCCAGCAGCTTACAGGGGAAGTCATATTCACCCCTCCACTTT. Translated: CASSLQGKSYSPLHF.

This chain connects TRBV2 to TRBJ2-6; 7 nucleotides match TRBD1. After removal of 7 bases from V and 0 bases from J, the junction contained 9 bases not matched to a gene. Germline CDR1 SNHLY, CDR2 FYNNEI. This CDR3 spans 17 amino acids. The CDR3 DNA follows: TGTGCCAGCAAAGTGGGGACAGACACCTCTGGGGCCAACGTCCTGACTTTC. Protein sequence: CASKVGTDTSGANVLTF.

The V gene is TRBV20-1, the J gene TRBJ2-3; maybe TRBD2 (6 bases). This CDR3 has 14 residues. Trimming removed 5 bases at V and 8 bases at J, with 20 bases between. Germline lookup yields CDR1 DFQATT and CDR2 SNEGSKA (reference sequence). The CDR3 DNA sequence: TGCAGTGCTCCCTCGGGACTTGCAGGTTTTACGCAGTATTTT. The encoded protein is CSAPSGLAGFTQYF.

The V call is TRBV11-2, the J call TRBJ2-6; TRBD2 aligns across 9 bases. Germline V gives CDR1 SGHAT, CDR2 FQNNGV. This CDR3 is built from 18 residues. J was trimmed by 1 base and V by 6 bases; bases with no gene match: 10. The chain's CDR3 is CASSTQAGGWSGANVLTF. The CDR3 nucleotides are TGTGCCAGCAGTACCCAAGCGGGGGGTTGGTCTGGGGCCAACGTCCTGACTTTC.

In this sample, this clonotype turned up many times. The chain links TRBV5-1 to TRBJ1-2, with D unresolved. Germline V gene data show CDR1 as SGHRS and CDR2 as YFSETQ. The CDR3 sequence is 13 residues long. V lost 0 bases to trimming and J lost 3 bases, with 6 bases between them. This chain's CDR3 is CASSLGQDYGYTF. CDR3 bases: TGCGCCAGCAGCTTGGGGCAGGACTATGGCTACACCTTC.

This chain uses TRBV7-2 with TRBJ2-1; 8 nucleotides align to TRBD1. Trimming removed 0 bases from V and 10 bases from J; junction bases left unmatched: 8. Germline lookup yields CDR1 SGHTA and CDR2 FQGNSA. The CDR3 covers 15 residues. The CDR3 spells CASSLAAGGVGEQFF. The CDR3 bases are TGTGCCAGCAGCTTAGCGGCAGGGGGCGTCGGCGAGCAGTTCTTC.

This sequence joins TRBV2 and TRBJ2-7; 9 nucleotides align to TRBD1. The J call is in doubt because the DNA end fits TRBJ2-5 better. Germline lookup yields CDR1 SNHLY and CDR2 FYNNEI. This CDR3 is 15 amino acids long. CDR3 loop: CASRDTGGALETQYF. The CDR3 DNA is TGTGCCAGCAGGGATACAGGGGGCGCGCTGGAGACCCAGTACTTC.

CDR3 amino acids: CASSSGTGGWFFYGYTF. Here the CDR3 DNA reads TGTGCCAGCAGCTCGGGGACAGGGGGCTGGTTTTTTTATGGCTACACCTTC. The V call is TRBV12-3 or TRBV12-4, the J call TRBJ1-2; 12 positions agree with TRBD1. J gave up 5 bases and V 6 bases, and 13 bases lay outside the gene matches. The CDR3 runs 17 residues.

This clonotype appeared a few times. The chain recombines TRBV20-1 with TRBJ2-1, with TRBD2 matching over 9 bases. Germline V lookup: CDR1 DFQATT, CDR2 SNEGSKA (reference sequence). This CDR3 has 14 residues. The J segment lost 9 bases and the V segment lost 3 bases, leaving 9 bases of the junction unmatched. Written as DNA, the CDR3 is TGCAGTGCTAGTCTGTTGCGGGGGGGTCTTGAGCAGTTCTTC. Protein sequence: CSASLLRGGLEQFF.

This chain uses TRBV20-1 with TRBJ2-1; TRBD1 aligns across 10 bases. The V gene's germline CDR1 is DFQATT and CDR2 SNEGSKA (reference sequence). V shed 1 base and J 0 bases; nucleotides not matched to a gene: 15. This CDR3 region has 20 residues. In DNA form, the CDR3 reads TGCAGTGCTAGAGGCCAGGGACAGGGGCGTACCCAACGCTCCTACAATGAGCAGTTCTTC. It codes for CSARGQGQGRTQRSYNEQFF.

The chain carries TRBV2 and TRBJ2-2, with D maybe TRBD1 (5 bases). Germline-derived CDR1 and CDR2 are SNHLY and FYNNEI. The CDR3 contains 14 residues. V lost 6 bases, J lost 4 bases, and 12 bases lay in between. Written as DNA, the CDR3 is TGTGCCAGCAGGACCAGGGATAGCACCGGGGAGCTGTTTTTT. Its translation: CASRTRDSTGELFF. Drawing the rest from reference TRBV2 and TRBJ2-2, the complete variable domain is EPEVTQTPSHQVTQMGQEVILRCVPISNHLYFYWYRQILGQKVEFLVSFYNNEISEKSEIFDDQFSVERPDGSNFTLKIRSTKLEDSAMYFCASRTRDSTGELFFGEGSRLTVL.

This chain joins TRBV5-1 and TRBJ1-6; D not resolved. This CDR3 has 14 residues. The germline CDR1 and CDR2 sequences are SGHRS and YFSETQ. Trimming cost V 4 bases and J 8 bases, with 13 bases left between them. The CDR3 DNA follows: TGCGCCAGCAGCCCCGGACTTGGAGATTCACCCCTCCACTTT. Protein: CASSPGLGDSPLHF. Variable domain in full (rest from reference TRBV5-1 and TRBJ1-6): KAGVTQTPRYLIKTRGQQVTLSCSPISGHRSVSWYQQTPGQGLQFLFEYFSETQRNKGNFPGRFSGRQFSNSRSEMNVSTLELGDSALYLCASSPGLGDSPLHFGNGTRLTVT.

The rearrangement joins TRBV6-5 to TRBJ1-2; perhaps TRBD1 as D (6 bases). V lost 9 bases, J lost 5 bases, and 16 bases lay in between. The CDR3 runs to 13 residues. CDR1 is MNHEY, CDR2 SVGAGI, per germline. The CDR3 region has the DNA TGTGCCAGTCGGTGGGGGGCGTGGTATGGCTACACCTTC. This encodes CASRWGAWYGYTF.

The V call is TRBV29-1, the J call TRBJ2-7, with D tentatively TRBD1 or TRBD2 (5 bases each). This CDR3 comprises 12 residues. V lost 5 bases and J 2 bases, leaving 10 bases between the germline ends. Germline V lookup: CDR1 SQVTM, CDR2 ANQGSEA. The CDR3 DNA reads as TGCAGCGTTTTGAGGGACGCCTACGAGCAGTACTTC. Translating it yields CSVLRDAYEQYF.

This chain connects TRBV27 to TRBJ1-2; 8 bases fit TRBD1. The V segment lost 5 bases and the J segment 4 bases; nucleotides outside the gene matches: 6. Germline-derived CDR1 and CDR2 are MNHEY and SMNVEV (reference sequence). The CDR3 is made up of 14 amino acids. The CDR3 protein is CASSSHDRGYGYTF. In DNA, the CDR3 is TGTGCCAGCAGTAGTCATGACAGGGGCTATGGCTACACCTTC.